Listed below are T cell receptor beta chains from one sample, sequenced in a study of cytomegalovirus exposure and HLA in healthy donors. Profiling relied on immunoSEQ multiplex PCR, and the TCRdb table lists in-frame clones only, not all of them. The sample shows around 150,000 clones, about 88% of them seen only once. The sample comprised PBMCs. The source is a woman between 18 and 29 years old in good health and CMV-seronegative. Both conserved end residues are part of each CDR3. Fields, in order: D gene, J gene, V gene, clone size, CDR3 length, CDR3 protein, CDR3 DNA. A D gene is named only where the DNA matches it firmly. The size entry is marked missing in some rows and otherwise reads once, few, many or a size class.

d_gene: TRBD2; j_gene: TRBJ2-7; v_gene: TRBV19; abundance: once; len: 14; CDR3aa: CASSLSGSQDEQYF; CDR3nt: TGTGCCAGTAGTCTCAGCGGGAGTCAGGACGAGCAGTACTTC
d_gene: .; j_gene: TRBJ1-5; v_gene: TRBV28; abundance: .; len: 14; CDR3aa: CASSPPGEGQPQHF; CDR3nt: TGTGCCAGCAGTCCCCCCGGGGAGGGACAGCCCCAGCATTTT
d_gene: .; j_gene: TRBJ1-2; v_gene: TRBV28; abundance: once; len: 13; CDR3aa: CASRPRQNYGYTF; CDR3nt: TGTGCCAGCAGACCCCGACAGAACTATGGCTACACCTTC
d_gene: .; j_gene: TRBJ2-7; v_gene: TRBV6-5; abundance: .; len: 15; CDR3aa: CASSYGAGRTYEQYF; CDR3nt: TGTGCCAGCAGTTACGGGGCAGGGCGGACCTACGAGCAGTACTTC
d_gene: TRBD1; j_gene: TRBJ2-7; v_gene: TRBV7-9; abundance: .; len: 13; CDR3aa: CASRMTGDVEQYF; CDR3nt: TGTGCCAGCAGGATGACAGGGGACGTCGAGCAGTACTTC
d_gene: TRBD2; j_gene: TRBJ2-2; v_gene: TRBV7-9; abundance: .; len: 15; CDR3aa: CASSFSGSSGGELFF; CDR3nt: TGTGCCAGCAGCTTTAGCGGGAGTAGTGGTGGGGAGCTGTTTTTT
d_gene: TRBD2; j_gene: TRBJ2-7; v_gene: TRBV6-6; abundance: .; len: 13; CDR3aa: CATQTSQTYEQYF; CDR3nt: TGTGCCACCCAGACTAGCCAAACCTACGAGCAGTACTTC
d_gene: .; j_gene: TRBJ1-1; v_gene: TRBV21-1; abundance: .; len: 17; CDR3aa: CASSNTSAGPRGTEAFF; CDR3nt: TGTGCCAGCAGCAACACCTCAGCGGGACCCCGAGGCACTGAAGCTTTCTTT
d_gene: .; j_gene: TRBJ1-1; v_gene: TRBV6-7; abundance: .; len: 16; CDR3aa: CASSSRHLTLNTEAFF; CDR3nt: TGTGCCAGCAGCTCTAGGCACCTGACTTTGAACACTGAAGCTTTCTTT
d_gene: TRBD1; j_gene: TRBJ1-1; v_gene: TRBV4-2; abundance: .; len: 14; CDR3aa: CASSPGGSWTEAFF; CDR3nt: TGTGCCAGCAGCCCAGGGGGTTCATGGACTGAAGCTTTCTTT
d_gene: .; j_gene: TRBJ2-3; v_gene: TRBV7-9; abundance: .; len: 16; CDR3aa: CASSFSGVAFTDTQYF; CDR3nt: TGTGCCAGCAGCTTTTCAGGGGTTGCTTTTACAGATACGCAGTATTTT
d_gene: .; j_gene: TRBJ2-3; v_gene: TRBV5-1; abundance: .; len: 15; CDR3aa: CASRSNSGLADTQYF; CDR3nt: TGCGCCAGCAGATCGAACAGCGGGCTCGCAGATACGCAGTATTTT
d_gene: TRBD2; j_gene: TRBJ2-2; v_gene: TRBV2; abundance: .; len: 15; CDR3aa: CASSRLAGGPGELFF; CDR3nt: TGTGCCAGCAGTAGACTAGCGGGAGGTCCCGGGGAGCTGTTTTTT
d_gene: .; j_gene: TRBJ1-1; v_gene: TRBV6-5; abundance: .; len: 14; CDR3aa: CASSYLGLNTEAFF; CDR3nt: TGTGCCAGCAGTTACCTAGGATTGAACACTGAAGCTTTCTTT
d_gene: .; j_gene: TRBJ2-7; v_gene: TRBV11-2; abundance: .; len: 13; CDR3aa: CASSLTDSYEQYF; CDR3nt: TGTGCCAGCAGCTTAACAGATTCCTACGAGCAGTACTTC
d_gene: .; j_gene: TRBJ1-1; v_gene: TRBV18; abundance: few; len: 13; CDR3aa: CASSPRMGRLAFF; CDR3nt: TGTGCCAGCTCACCACGGATGGGGCGTCTGGCTTTCTTT
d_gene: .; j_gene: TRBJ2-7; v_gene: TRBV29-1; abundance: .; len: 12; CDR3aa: CSVLGADYEQYF; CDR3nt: TGCAGCGTTCTTGGGGCAGACTACGAGCAGTACTTC
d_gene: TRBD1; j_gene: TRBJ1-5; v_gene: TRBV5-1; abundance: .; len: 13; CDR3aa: CAGSRTGDQPQHF; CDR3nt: TGCGCCGGCAGCAGGACAGGGGATCAGCCCCAGCATTTT
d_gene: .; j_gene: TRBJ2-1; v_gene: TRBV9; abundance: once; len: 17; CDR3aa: CASSFSPTWSSYNEQFF; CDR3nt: TGTGCCAGCAGCTTTTCCCCGACCTGGAGCTCCTACAATGAGCAGTTCTTC
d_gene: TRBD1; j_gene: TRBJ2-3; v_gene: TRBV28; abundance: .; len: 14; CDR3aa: CASSSQGAGDTQYF; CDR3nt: TGTGCCAGCAGCTCACAGGGGGCAGGAGATACGCAGTATTTT
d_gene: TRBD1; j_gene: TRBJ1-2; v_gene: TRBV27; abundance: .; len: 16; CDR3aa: CASSLSGTGGADGYTF; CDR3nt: TGTGCCAGCAGTTTATCGGGGACAGGGGGCGCGGATGGCTACACCTTC
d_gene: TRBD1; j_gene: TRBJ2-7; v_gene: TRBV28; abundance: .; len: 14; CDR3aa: CASEERDRVGEQYF; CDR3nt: TGTGCCAGCGAGGAGCGGGACAGGGTTGGCGAGCAGTACTTC
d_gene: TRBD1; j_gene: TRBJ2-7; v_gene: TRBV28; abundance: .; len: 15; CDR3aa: CASSLFGQGSYEQYF; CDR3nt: TGTGCCAGCAGTTTATTCGGACAGGGATCCTACGAGCAGTACTTC
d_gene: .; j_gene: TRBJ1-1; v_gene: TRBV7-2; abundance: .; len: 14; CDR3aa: CASSDQGGWTEAFF; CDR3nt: TGTGCCAGCAGCGACCAGGGTGGTTGGACTGAAGCTTTCTTT
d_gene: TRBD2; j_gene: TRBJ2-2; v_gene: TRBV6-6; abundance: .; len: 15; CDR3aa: CATRRLAGVGGELFF; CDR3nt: TGTGCCACCCGTAGACTAGCGGGAGTTGGCGGGGAGCTGTTTTTT
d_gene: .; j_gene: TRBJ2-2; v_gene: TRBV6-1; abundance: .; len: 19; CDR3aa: CASSDYSTQRGRSPGELFF; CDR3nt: TGTGCCAGCAGTGATTACTCTACTCAGCGAGGCCGCTCACCCGGGGAGCTGTTTTTT
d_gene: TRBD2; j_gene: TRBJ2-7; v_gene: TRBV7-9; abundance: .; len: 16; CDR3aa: CASSRGLAGDSYEQYF; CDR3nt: TGTGCCAGCAGCCGTGGACTAGCGGGGGACTCCTACGAGCAGTACTTC
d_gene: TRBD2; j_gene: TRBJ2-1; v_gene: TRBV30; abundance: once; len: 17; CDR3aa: CAWSVWRTSGGYNEQFF; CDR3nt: TGTGCCTGGAGTGTATGGAGGACTAGCGGGGGCTACAATGAGCAGTTCTTC
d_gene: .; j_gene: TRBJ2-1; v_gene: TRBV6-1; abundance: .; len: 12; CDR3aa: CASTRDGEEQFF; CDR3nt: TGTGCCAGCACGCGGGACGGGGAGGAGCAGTTCTTC
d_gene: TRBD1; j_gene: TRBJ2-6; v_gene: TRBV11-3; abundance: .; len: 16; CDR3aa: CASSRGTGSGANVLTF; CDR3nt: TGTGCCAGCAGCCGCGGGACAGGGTCTGGGGCCAACGTCCTGACTTTC
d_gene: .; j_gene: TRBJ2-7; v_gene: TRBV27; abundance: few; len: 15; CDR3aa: CASSLNPTGSHEQYF; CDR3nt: TGTGCCAGCAGTTTAAACCCGACAGGTTCCCACGAGCAGTACTTC
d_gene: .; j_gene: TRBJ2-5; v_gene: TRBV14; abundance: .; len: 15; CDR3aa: CASSQELTKQETQYF; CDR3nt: TGTGCCAGCAGCCAAGAGTTAACAAAACAAGAGACCCAGTACTTC
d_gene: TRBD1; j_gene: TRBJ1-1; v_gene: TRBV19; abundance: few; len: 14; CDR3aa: CASSSQGDGTEAFF; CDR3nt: TGTGCCAGTAGTTCACAGGGGGATGGCACTGAAGCTTTCTTT
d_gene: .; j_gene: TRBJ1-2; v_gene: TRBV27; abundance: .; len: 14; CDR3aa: CASSLGWAGGGYTF; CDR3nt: TGTGCCAGCAGTTTAGGCTGGGCCGGTGGTGGCTACACCTTC
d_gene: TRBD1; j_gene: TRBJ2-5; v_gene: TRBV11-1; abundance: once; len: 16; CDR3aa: CASSPLTGGPAETQYF; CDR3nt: TGTGCCAGCAGCCCCTTGACAGGGGGTCCTGCGGAGACCCAGTACTTC
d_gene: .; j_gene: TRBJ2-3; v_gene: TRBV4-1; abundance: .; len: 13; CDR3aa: CASSQVGTDTQYF; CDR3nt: TGCGCCAGCAGCCAAGTCGGCACAGATACGCAGTATTTT
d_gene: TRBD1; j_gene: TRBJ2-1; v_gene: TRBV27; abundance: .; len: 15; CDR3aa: CASRPGQSSYNEQFF; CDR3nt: TGTGCCAGCAGGCCGGGACAGAGCTCCTACAATGAGCAGTTCTTC
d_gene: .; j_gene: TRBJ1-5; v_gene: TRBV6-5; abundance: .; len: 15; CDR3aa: CASSMTDGASQPQHF; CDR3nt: TGTGCCAGCAGTATGACAGATGGGGCCAGTCAGCCCCAGCATTTT
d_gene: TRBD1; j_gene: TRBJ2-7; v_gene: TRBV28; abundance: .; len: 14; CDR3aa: CASSPGQGAREQYF; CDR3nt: TGTGCCAGCAGTCCCGGACAGGGGGCGCGGGAGCAGTACTTC
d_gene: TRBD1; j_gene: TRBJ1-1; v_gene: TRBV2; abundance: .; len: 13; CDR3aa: CASRETGDTEAFF; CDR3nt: TGTGCCAGCAGGGAGACAGGGGACACTGAAGCTTTCTTT
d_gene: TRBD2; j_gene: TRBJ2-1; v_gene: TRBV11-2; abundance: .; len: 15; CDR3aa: CASSLPLAELNEQFF; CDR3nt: TGTGCCAGCAGCTTACCACTAGCGGAGCTCAATGAGCAGTTCTTC
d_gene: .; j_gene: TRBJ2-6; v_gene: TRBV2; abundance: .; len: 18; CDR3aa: CASIRREDSGTGANVLTF; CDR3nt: TGTGCCAGCATCCGAAGAGAGGACTCGGGGACTGGGGCCAACGTCCTGACTTTC
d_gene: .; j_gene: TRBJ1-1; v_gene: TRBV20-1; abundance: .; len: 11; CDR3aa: CSARTATEAFF; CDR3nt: TGCAGTGCGCGGACAGCGACTGAAGCTTTCTTT
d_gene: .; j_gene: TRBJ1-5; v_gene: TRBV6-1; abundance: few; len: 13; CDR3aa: CASRHGADQPQHF; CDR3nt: TGTGCCAGCAGACATGGGGCTGATCAGCCCCAGCATTTT
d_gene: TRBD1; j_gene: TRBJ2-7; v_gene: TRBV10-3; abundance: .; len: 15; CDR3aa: CATIDRGQGAEEQYF; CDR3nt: TGTGCCACCATCGACCGGGGACAGGGGGCAGAAGAGCAGTACTTC
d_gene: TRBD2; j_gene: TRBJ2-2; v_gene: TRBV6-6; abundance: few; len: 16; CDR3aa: CASSIERGAGTGELFF; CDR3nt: TGTGCCAGCAGTATAGAGCGGGGGGCAGGGACCGGGGAGCTGTTTTTT
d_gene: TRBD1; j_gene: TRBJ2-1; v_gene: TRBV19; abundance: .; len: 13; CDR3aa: CASRDRSYNEQFF; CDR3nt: TGTGCCAGCCGGGACAGGTCATACAATGAGCAGTTCTTC
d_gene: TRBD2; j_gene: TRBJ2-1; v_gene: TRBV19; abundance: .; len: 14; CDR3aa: CASSTSGRHSEQFF; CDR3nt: TGTGCCAGTAGTACTAGCGGGAGGCACTCGGAGCAGTTCTTC
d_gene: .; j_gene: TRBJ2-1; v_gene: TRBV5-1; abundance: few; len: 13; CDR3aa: CASSLDPSGEQFF; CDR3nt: TGCGCCAGCAGCTTGGACCCTTCGGGGGAGCAGTTCTTC
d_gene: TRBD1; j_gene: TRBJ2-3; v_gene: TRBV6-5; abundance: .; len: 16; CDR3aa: CASSYVRQGGTDTQYF; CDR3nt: TGTGCCAGCAGTTACGTTCGACAGGGTGGCACAGATACGCAGTATTTT
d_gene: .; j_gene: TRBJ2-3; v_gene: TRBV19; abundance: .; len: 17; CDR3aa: CASSMPMEFSSTDTQYF; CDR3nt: TGTGCCAGTAGTATGCCCATGGAGTTCTCTAGCACAGATACGCAGTATTTT
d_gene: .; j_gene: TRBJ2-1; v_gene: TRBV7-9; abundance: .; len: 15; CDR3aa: CASSTPGHPYNEQFF; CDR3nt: TGTGCCAGCAGCACACCGGGACACCCTTACAATGAGCAGTTCTTC
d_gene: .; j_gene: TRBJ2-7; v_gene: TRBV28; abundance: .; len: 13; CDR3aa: CASSIDSPYEQYF; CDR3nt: TGTGCCAGCAGTATCGACAGTCCCTACGAGCAGTACTTC
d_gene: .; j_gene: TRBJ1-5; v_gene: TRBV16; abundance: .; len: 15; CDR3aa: CASSRQHYSNQPQHF; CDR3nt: TGTGCCAGCAGCCGACAGCATTATAGCAATCAGCCCCAGCATTTT